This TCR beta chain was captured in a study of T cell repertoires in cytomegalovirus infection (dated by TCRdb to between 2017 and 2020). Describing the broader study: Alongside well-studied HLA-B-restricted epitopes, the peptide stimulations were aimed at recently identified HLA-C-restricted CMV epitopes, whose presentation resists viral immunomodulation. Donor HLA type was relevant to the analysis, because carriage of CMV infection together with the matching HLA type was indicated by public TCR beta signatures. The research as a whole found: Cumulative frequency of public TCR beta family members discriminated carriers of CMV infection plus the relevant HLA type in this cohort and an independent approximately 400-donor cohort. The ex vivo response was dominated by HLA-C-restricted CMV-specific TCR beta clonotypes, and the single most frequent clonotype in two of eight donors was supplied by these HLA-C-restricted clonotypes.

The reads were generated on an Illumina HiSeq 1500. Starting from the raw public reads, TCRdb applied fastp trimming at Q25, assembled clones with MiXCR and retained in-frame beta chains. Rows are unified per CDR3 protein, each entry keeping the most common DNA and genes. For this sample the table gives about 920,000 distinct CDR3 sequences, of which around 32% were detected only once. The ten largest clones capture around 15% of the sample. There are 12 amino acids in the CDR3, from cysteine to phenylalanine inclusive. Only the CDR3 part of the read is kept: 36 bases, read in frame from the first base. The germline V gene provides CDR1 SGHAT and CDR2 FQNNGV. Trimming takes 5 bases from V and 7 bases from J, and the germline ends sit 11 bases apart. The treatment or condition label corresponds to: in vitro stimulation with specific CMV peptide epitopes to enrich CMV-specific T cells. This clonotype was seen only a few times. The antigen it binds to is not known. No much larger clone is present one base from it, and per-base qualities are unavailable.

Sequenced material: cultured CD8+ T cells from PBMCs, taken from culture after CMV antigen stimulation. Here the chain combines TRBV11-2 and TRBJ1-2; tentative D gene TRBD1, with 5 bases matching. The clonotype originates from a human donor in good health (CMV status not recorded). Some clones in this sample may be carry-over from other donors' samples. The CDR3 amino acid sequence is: CASSRWDPGYTF. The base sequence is TGTGCCAGCAGCCGGTGGGACCCTGGCTACACCTTC.